Below, one T cell receptor (beta chain) is given with its context. The antigen is unknown. These data originate in a study of blood T cells in healthy people across ages. General study points: The recorded TCR beta diversity per million T cells decreased in a roughly linear manner with age.

Sample-barcoded 5' priming and a J-beta primer mix drove a second PCR of roughly 7 to 11 cycles. TCRdb itself ran the 5' RACE reads through MiXCR, one entry per CDR3 protein. The sample has about 800,000 distinct CDR3 sequences, about 25% seen once; the top ten hold more than 3%. The sample was also linked to a second study, of T cells of mothers and their children. Per that paper: The cDNA synthesis received all extracted RNA, at 1.5 ug per 15 ul. Related mother-child pairs showed slightly higher but non-significant overlap than unrelated pairs.

The sample was blood. This clonotype was sampled from a boy aged 10-17 years in good health.

Here the CDR3 DNA reads TGTGCCAGCAGTATCAGGGGTTTTAGTGGGGGTGGCGATGGCTACACCTTC. Its translation: CASSIRGFSGGGDGYTF. The chain couples TRBV12-3 or TRBV12-4 to TRBJ1-2, with D maybe TRBD1 (6 bases). The V end lost 5 bases, the J end lost 6 bases, and 25 bases lay between the germline ends. The CDR3 runs 17 residues.